The rows below give T cell receptor beta chains drawn from one sample of a study of T cells after yellow fever vaccination. TCRdb reanalysed the 5' RACE reads using MiXCR and keeps one entry per CDR3 protein. The sample includes 300,000 to 350,000 distinct CDR3 sequences, 3.5% to 5% seen only once; the top ten take just under 20%. This sample comprised PBMCs, obtained 15 days after the yellow fever booster vaccination. The origin of the receptors is a man between 18 and 29 years old who received the YFV17D yellow fever vaccine. CDR3s include the opening cysteine and the closing phenylalanine or tryptophan. The D gene is left open where the match is weak. Clone size is shown for a subset of rows, as once, few, many or a class of expanded clone.

>TRBJ1-1|TRBV7-8|many|-|14
CASSLEGPYYKAFF
TGTGCCAGCAGCTTAGAGGGTCCTTATTATAAAGCTTTCTTT
>TRBJ1-6|TRBV4-3|many|-|14
CASSHGRANSPLHF
TGCGCCAGCAGCCATGGACGGGCAAATTCACCCCTCCACTTT
>TRBJ2-1|TRBV6-6|many|-|15
CAGSAGKSSYNEQFF
TGTGCCGGTAGCGCAGGGAAGAGCTCCTACAATGAGCAGTTCTTC
>TRBJ2-5|TRBV4-3|few|TRBD2|15
CASSQGGGILETQYF
TGCGCCAGCAGCCAAGGGGGGGGTATTTTAGAGACCCAGTACTTC
>TRBJ1-1|TRBV2|few|-|13
CASSVEEGTEAFF
TGTGCCAGCAGTGTAGAGGAAGGCACTGAAGCTTTCTTT
>TRBJ1-2|TRBV3-1|once|-|14
CASSNRRGQAGYTF
TGTGCCAGCAGCAATCGGCGAGGGCAGGCTGGCTACACCTTC
>TRBJ1-5|TRBV6-1|many|TRBD1|15
CASSGLTGLDQPQHF
TGTGCCAGCAGTGGATTGACAGGGTTGGATCAGCCCCAGCATTTT
>TRBJ2-7|TRBV4-3|few|TRBD2|15
CASSQAPGGSYEQYF
TGCGCCAGCAGCCAGGCCCCGGGGGGCTCCTACGAGCAGTACTTC
>TRBJ2-2|TRBV5-4|few|-|16
CASSFPRGADTGELFF
TGTGCCAGCAGCTTTCCGAGGGGCGCGGACACCGGGGAGCTGTTTTTT
>TRBJ1-6|TRBV10-1|few|TRBD1|16
CASSPGTGADNSPLHF
TGCGCCAGCAGTCCCGGGACAGGGGCCGATAATTCACCCCTCCACTTT
>TRBJ2-3|TRBV12-3/TRBV12-4|many|-|13
CASSPDYTDTQYF
TGTGCCAGCAGTCCTGACTACACAGATACGCAGTATTTT
>TRBJ1-5|TRBV20-1|many|-|13
CSAYAGAGQPQHF
TGCAGTGCTTATGCAGGGGCTGGTCAGCCCCAGCATTTT
>TRBJ1-1|TRBV20-1|-|-|14
CSARGRGTNTEAFF
TGCAGTGCTAGAGGCCGCGGGACGAACACTGAAGCTTTCTTT
>TRBJ2-1|TRBV5-1|few|TRBD2|17
CASSSGVLVAGKNEQFF
TGCGCCAGCAGCTCCGGGGTATTGGTAGCGGGGAAAAATGAGCAGTTCTTC